Sequencing of this TCR beta chain was carried out in a study of blood T cell repertoires in COVID-19. The method was immunoSEQ multiplex PCR; TCRdb's version includes in-frame clones alone and lacks a portion of them. The sample contains under 200,000 clones, around 87% of which appear only once. V dropped 6 bases and J dropped 8; count of bases not matched to a gene: 10. Germline V gene data show CDR1 as LNHDA and CDR2 as SQIVND (reference sequence). This CDR3 is 15 amino acids long. The source material was peripheral blood. This chain connects TRBV19 to TRBJ1-3; 10 bases line up with TRBD1. The receptor comes from a man aged 40-49 years with active or convalescent COVID-19. The CDR3 region has the DNA TGTGCCAGTAGCATCCTCCGGGACAGGGGAGACACCATATATTTT. Residues: CASSILRDRGDTIYF.